The TCR beta chain described here comes from a study of T cell repertoires in cytomegalovirus infection. The wider study: Both a matching HLA type and CMV infection were indicated by public TCR beta signatures.

One entry per CDR3 protein results from TCRdb running MiXCR on the reads. The sample gives about 310,000 distinct CDR3 sequences, 20% to 30% of which show up once; 13% is in the top ten. General study findings and limits: Clonotype analysis showed dominance of the ex vivo response by HLA-C-restricted CMV-specific TCR beta clonotypes.

Germline CDR1 and CDR2: MGHRA and YSYEKL. The length of the CDR3 is 16 residues. V lost 3 bases, J lost 4 bases, and 18 bases lay in between. On this clonotype itself: The antigen is unknown.

Here the sequenced sample was cultured PBMCs, taken from culture after CMV antigen stimulation. This chain joins TRBV4-1 and TRBJ1-1; no clear D gene. This clonotype originated in a human donor in good health (CMV status not recorded). Some clones in this sample may be carry-over from other donors' samples. CDR3 nucleotides: TGCGCCAGCAGCCAGGGATTTGGTTCCTGGGGCACTGAAGCTTTCTTT. This codes for CASSQGFGSWGTEAFF.